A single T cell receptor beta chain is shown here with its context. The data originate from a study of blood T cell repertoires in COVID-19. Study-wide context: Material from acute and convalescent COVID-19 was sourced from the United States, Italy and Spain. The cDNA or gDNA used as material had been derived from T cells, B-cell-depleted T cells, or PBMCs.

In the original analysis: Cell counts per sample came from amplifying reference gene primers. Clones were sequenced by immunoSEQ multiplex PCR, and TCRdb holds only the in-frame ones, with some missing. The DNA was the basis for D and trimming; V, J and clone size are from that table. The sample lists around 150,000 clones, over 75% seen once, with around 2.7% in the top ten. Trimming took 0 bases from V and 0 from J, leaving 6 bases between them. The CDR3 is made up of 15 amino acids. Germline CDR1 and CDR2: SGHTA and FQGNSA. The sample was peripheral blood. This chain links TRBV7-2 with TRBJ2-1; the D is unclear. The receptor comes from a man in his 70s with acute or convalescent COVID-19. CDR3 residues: CASSLAYGSYNEQFF. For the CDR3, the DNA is TGTGCCAGCAGCTTAGCCTACGGCTCCTACAATGAGCAGTTCTTC.